The T cell receptor beta chain under discussion was sequenced for a study of blood T cell repertoires in COVID-19. Across the study: The origin of the acute and convalescent COVID-19 samples was the United States, Italy and Spain. T cells, B-cell-depleted T cells, or PBMCs provided the cDNA or gDNA that served as material.

Germline CDR1 is MNHEY and CDR2 is SVGEGT. CDR3 size: 15 residues. Trimming cost V 5 bases and J 5 bases; bases outside gene matches: 10. In the original analysis: Quantification of nucleated cells was approximated via reference gene primer amplification. Produced via immunoSEQ multiplex PCR; TCRdb's table is partial and in-frame only. Clonal size and the V and J genes are those of that table, whereas D and trimming came from the DNA. This sample has around 100,000 clones, with around four fifths found just once. This chain uses TRBV6-2 or TRBV6-3 with TRBJ2-3; 7 bases are shared with TRBD1. Material for sequencing was peripheral blood. This clonotype was sampled from a man aged 70-80 years with active or convalescent COVID-19. In nucleotides, the CDR3 is TGTGCCAGCAGTCGATTCGACAGGGATAGAGATACGCAGTATTTT. Translating it yields CASSRFDRDRDTQYF.